This note documents a single TCR beta chain sequence. Antigen: not known. This specimen comes from a study of T cell responses to AZD1222 COVID-19 vaccine. TCRdb's table, derived via immunoSEQ multiplex PCR, lists solely in-frame clones and lacks some. Here the sample spans approximately 84,000 clones, approximately 85% being singletons. Study-wide points: At baseline, just a handful of AZD1222 recipients tested seropositive.

The CDR3 is 15 residues long. Trimming stripped 1 base from V and 0 bases from J, with 9 bases between. Germline CDR1 is LGHDT and CDR2 is YNNKEL (reference sequence). Material: peripheral blood, obtained 28 days after the second AZD1222 dose. The chain links TRBV3-1 (or the pseudogene TRBV3-2) to TRBJ1-1; no firm D call. The source is an adult who received the AZD1222 COVID-19 vaccine. The CDR3 here is CASSQVARLNTEAFF. The CDR3 region has the DNA TGTGCCAGCAGCCAAGTGGCCAGATTGAACACTGAAGCTTTCTTT.